This T cell receptor (beta chain) stems from a study of cytomegalovirus exposure and HLA in healthy donors. Study at large: Earlier results showed some 120 million unique TCR beta sequences derived from roughly 200 million T cells. Study conclusions and caveats: Listed as cytomegalovirus-associated were 170 or so TCR beta chains. Analysis performed later showed TCR beta chains linked to HLA being more clonally expanded than equally common others. Researchers reported in a later analysis that common viral pathogens appeared linked to several top clusters.

This CDR3 region has 17 residues. Germline trimming cut 1 base from V and 3 bases from J; bases unmatched to any gene: 9. The germline CDR1 and CDR2 sequences are LGHNA and YSLEER. Vbeta (60) and Jbeta (13) primers were used in the PCR. The protocol was immunoSEQ multiplex PCR, while the TCRdb copy is restricted to in-frame clones and leaves out a portion. The sample spans tens of thousands of clones; the ten largest clones claim around 2.3%. As to this clone: The antigen remains undetermined.

The sequence came from a female donor in good health and CMV-seronegative. Sequencing was performed on PBMCs. The rearrangement links TRBV4-3 to TRBJ1-2, with TRBD1 matching over 9 bases. The CDR3 is CASSQGIGQGRHYGYTF. The CDR3 DNA reads TGCGCCAGCAGCCAAGGGATCGGACAGGGGCGTCACTATGGCTACACCTTC.